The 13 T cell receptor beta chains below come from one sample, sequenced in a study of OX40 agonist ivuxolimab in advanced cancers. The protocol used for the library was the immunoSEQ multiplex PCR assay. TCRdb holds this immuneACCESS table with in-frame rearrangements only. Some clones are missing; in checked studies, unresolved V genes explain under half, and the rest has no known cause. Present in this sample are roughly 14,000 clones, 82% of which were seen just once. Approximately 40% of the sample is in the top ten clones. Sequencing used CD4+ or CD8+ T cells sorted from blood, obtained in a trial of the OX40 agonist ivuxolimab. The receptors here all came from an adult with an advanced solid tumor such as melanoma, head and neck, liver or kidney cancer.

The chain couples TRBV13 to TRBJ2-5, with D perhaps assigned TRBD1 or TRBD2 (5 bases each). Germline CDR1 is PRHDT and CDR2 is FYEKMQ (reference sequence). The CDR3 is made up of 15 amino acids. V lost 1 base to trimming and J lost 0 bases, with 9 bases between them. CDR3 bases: TGTGCCAGCAGCTTAGTTGGGGGAGACCAAGAGACCCAGTACTTC. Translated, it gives CASSLVGGDQETQYF.

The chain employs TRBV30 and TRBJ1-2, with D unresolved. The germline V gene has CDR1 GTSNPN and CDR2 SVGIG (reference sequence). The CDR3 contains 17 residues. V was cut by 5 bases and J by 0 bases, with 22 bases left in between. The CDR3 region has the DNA TGTGCCTGGTCCCCCCTCTGGGAGGCAGACTCTAACTATGGCTACACCTTC. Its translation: CAWSPLWEADSNYGYTF.

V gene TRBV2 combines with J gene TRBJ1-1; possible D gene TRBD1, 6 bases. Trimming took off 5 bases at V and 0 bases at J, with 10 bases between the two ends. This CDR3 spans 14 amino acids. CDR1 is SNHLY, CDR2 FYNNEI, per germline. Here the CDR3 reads CASSHRAMNTEAFF. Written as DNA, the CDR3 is TGTGCCAGCAGTCACAGGGCCATGAACACTGAAGCTTTCTTT.

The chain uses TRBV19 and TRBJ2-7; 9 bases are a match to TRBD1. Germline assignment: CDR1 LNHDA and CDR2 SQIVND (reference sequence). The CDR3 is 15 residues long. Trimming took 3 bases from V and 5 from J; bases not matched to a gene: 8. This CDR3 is CASSISGQGRHEQYF. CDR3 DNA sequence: TGTGCCAGTAGTATCTCGGGACAGGGTCGCCACGAGCAGTACTTC.

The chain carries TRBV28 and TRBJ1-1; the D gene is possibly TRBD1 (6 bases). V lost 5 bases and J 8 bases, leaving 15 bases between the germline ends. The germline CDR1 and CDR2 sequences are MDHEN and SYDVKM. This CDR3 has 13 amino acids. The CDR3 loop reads CASSTGHAPEAFF. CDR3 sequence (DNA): TGTGCCAGCAGTACGGGACACGCCCCCGAAGCTTTCTTT.

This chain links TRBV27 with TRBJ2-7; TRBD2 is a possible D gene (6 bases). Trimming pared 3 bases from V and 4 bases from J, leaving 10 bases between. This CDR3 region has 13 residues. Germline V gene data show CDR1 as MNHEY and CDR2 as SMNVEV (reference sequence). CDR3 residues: CASSFSGLYEQYF. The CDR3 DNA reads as TGTGCCAGCAGTTTTAGCGGCTTATACGAGCAGTACTTC.

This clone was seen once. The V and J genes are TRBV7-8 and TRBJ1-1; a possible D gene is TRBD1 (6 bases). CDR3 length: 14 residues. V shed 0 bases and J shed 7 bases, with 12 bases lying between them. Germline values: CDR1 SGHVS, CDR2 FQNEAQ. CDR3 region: CASSLAAGADEAFF. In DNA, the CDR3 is TGTGCCAGCAGCTTAGCGGCAGGGGCGGATGAAGCTTTCTTT.

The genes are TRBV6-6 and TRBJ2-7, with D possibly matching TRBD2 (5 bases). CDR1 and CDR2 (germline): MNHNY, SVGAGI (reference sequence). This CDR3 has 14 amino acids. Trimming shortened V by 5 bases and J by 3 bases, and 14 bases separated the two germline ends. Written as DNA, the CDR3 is TGTGCCAGCAGTGCACGGCGGGCTGACTACGAGCAGTACTTC. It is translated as CASSARRADYEQYF.

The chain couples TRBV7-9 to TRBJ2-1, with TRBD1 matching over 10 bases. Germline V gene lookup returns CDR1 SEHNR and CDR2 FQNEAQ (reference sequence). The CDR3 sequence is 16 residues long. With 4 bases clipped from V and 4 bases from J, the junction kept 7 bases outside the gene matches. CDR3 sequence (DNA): TGTGCCAGCAGCTATACGACAGGGGGCATGTACAATGAGCAGTTCTTC. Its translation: CASSYTTGGMYNEQFF.

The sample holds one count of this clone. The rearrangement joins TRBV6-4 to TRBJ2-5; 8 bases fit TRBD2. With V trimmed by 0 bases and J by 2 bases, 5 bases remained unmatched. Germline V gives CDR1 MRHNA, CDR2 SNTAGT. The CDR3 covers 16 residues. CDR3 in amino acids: CASSDSRLALQETQYF. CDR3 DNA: TGTGCCAGCAGTGACTCCCGACTAGCGCTACAAGAGACCCAGTACTTC.

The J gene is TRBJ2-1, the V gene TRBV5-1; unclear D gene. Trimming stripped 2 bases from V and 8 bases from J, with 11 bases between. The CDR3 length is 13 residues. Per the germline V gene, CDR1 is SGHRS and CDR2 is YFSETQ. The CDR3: CASSFPASDEQFF. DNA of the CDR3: TGCGCCAGCAGCTTCCCAGCTTCAGATGAGCAGTTCTTC.

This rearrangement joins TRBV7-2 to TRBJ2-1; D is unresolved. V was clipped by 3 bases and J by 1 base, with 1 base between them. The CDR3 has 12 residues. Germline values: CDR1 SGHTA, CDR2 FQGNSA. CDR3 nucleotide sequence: TGTGCCAGCAGCTTTTCCTACAATGAGCAGTTCTTC. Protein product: CASSFSYNEQFF.

CDR3 residues: CASRGDRGGNEQFF. For the CDR3, the DNA is TGTGCCAGCAGGGGGGACAGGGGCGGCAATGAGCAGTTCTTC. The chain couples TRBV6-4 to TRBJ2-1; 10 bases map to TRBD1. CDR3 length equals 14 residues. Trimming at V came to 6 bases and at J to 6 bases, leaving 5 bases not matched to a gene. Germline V lookup: CDR1 MRHNA, CDR2 SNTAGT.